The present entry profiles one T cell receptor beta chain with its context. Its target is unknown. The record originates from a study of untreated major depressive disorder. Study-level findings and limits: Depressed patients' CD4+ T cells carried increased TRBV05-01 (Vbeta 5.1) usage versus control CD4+ T cells.

The CDR3 is made up of 16 amino acids. Germline V gene lookup returns CDR1 SGHAT and CDR2 FQNNGV. The V gene lost 5 bases and the J gene lost 3 bases, with 20 bases spanning the gap. For sex, age, current smoking status and body mass index, every depressed patient had a pairwise-matched non-depressed control. Participants were all of European descent. Enrichment usually gave 85% to 95% pure CD4+ T cells. The assay was immunoSEQ multiplex PCR, and TCRdb's table has in-frame clones only and misses some. The sample includes approximately 20,000 clones, approximately 95% of them seen just once. V is TRBV11-2 and J is TRBJ2-7; tentatively, D is TRBD1 (5 bases). The TCR comes from a man aged 25-45 years in good health. Material: CD4+ T cells from PBMCs. DNA of the CDR3: TGTGCCAGCAGCGGGGTGGGGCCCGTTATGATCTACGAGCAGTACTTC. Translating gives CASSGVGPVMIYEQYF.